The sequence of this TCR beta chain was determined in a study of beta chain features in type 1 diabetes. Across the whole study: All of the samples together had more than 95 million sorted cells examined.

This clone has a handful of counts. Expressed TCRB transcripts got sequenced, as all isolated RNA was reverse transcribed. Libraries were prepared by immunoSEQ multiplex PCR; TCRdb keeps only in-frame clonotypes and omits some of them. The table has 90,000 to 110,000 clones, 40% seen once. A heparinised blood draw that averaged approximately 120 mL was obtained once from each donor. Using CD45RO/CCR7/CD25/CD127/CD95/CD27, CD4+ naive, central memory, regulatory and stem cell-like memory cells were sorted. Purity (above 95%) was reached by all sorted populations. V lost 4 bases and J lost 0, with 25 bases in between. The CDR3 runs 20 residues. Germline lookup yields CDR1 PRHDT and CDR2 FYEKMQ (reference sequence).

Sample: stem cell memory CD4+ T cells from blood. The chain links TRBV13 to TRBJ2-1, with TRBD2 as a possible D gene (6 bases). This receptor was taken from a woman aged 18-30 years in good health. Here the CDR3 reads CASSSLSAGAVTSSYNEQFF. In nucleotides, the CDR3 is TGTGCCAGCAGCTCCCTTTCCGCGGGCGCGGTGACTAGCTCCTACAATGAGCAGTTCTTC.